This T cell receptor (beta chain) was documented in a study of beta chain features in type 1 diabetes. Study details: Across every sample, around 98 million sorted cells were examined in total. Study observations and caveats: Whether TCRB rearrangement is influenced by HLA type went unresolved here. Shorter templates might be favored by PCR, and equally so in patients and in controls.

As to this clone: Antigen specificity is unknown.

The germline V gene has CDR1 SQVTM and CDR2 ANQGSEA. This CDR3 spans 14 amino acids. With 7 bases removed from V and 2 bases from J, the gap between germline ends came to 12 bases. Expressed TCRB transcripts were sequenced, since all the RNA that had been isolated was reverse transcribed. Clones were read by immunoSEQ multiplex PCR, and TCRdb kept only the in-frame ones, dropping some. Among 450,000 to 600,000 clones, about 30% were seen once, and the ten largest hold 0.05% to 0.065%. The chain has TRBV29-1 and TRBJ2-6; D is ambiguous. Sequencing was done on a sample of naive CD4+ T cells from blood. The TCR sequence derives from a man aged 18 to 35 in good health. The CDR3 region is CSGSPATGANVLTF. The DNA of the CDR3 is TGCAGCGGTAGCCCCGCGACTGGGGCCAACGTCCTGACTTTC.